The 22 T cell receptor beta chains below come from one sample, sequenced in a study of regulatory T cells in long-lasting Graves disease. Assembly of TCR beta libraries relied on iRepertoire HTBI primers together with Arm-PCR of CDR3 regions. TCRdb called the multiplex PCR reads again in MiXCR, with one record for every CDR3 protein. This sample has roughly 420,000 distinct CDR3 sequences, with 15% to 18% found just once. Described time point: newly diagnosed GD, antithyroid drugs for less than 3 months. The TCR library used RNA extracted from PBMCs. This specimen was peripheral blood mononuclear cells (PBMCs), taken at new diagnosis, from a patient treated with antithyroid drugs. These TCRs come from a female donor with Graves disease.

This clonotype was seen repeatedly, ten times or more. The V gene is TRBV4-2, the J gene TRBJ2-1, with 8 bases aligning to TRBD2. The J call is uncertain, as TRBJ2-5 better fits the DNA end. The CDR3 totals 16 residues. Germline CDR1 is LGHNA and CDR2 is YNFKEQ. The CDR3 sequence: CASSQASAGDPETQYF. The CDR3, as DNA: TGTGCCAGCAGCCAAGCCTCAGCGGGAGATCCAGAGACCCAGTACTTC.

V usage is TRBV9 and J usage is TRBJ2-2; D is unclear. Germline loops: CDR1 SGDLS, CDR2 YYNGEE. This CDR3 contains 14 residues. Trimming left V 3 bases short and J 4 bases short, with 10 bases between. The CDR3 here is CASSGSGPTGELFF. CDR3 sequence (DNA): TGTGCCAGCAGCGGGTCTGGTCCCACCGGGGAGCTGTTTTTT.

The J gene is TRBJ2-1, the V gene TRBV7-3; perhaps TRBD1 as D (5 bases). The CDR3 spans 14 residues. The germline V gene encodes CDR1 SGHTA and CDR2 FQGTGA. V lost 7 bases, J lost 5 bases, and 15 bases lay in between. CDR3 region: CASNSGGRDNEQFF. In nucleotides, the CDR3 is TGTGCCAGCAACTCCGGTGGCAGGGACAATGAGCAGTTCTTC. The whole variable domain, filled in from reference TRBV7-3 and TRBJ2-1, reads GAGVSQTPSNKVTEKGKYVELRCDPISGHTALYWYRQSLGQGPEFLIYFQGTGAADDSGLPNDRFFAVRPEGSVSTLKIQRTERGDSAVYLCASNSGGRDNEQFFGPGTRLTVL.

This clonotype was recorded a few times. This chain joins TRBV7-2 and TRBJ1-6; the D gene is possibly TRBD1 (6 bases). The CDR3 length is 15 residues. V was pared by 2 bases and J by 10 bases, with 15 bases between. CDR1 is SGHTA, CDR2 FQGNSA, per germline. In DNA form, the CDR3 reads TGTGCCAGCAGCTTACTTTACAGGGCCGACTCACCCCTCCACTTT. It specifies CASSLLYRADSPLHF.

This chain connects TRBV24-1 to TRBJ2-7, with D maybe TRBD2 (6 bases). CDR1 is KGHDR and CDR2 is SFDVKD in the germline V gene. Trimming removed 4 bases at V and 4 bases at J, with 10 bases between. The CDR3 totals 13 residues. Here the CDR3 reads CATSDRDSYEQYF. The DNA for the CDR3 is TGTGCCACCAGTGACAGGGACTCGTACGAGCAGTACTTC.

This clonotype occurred many times. V gene TRBV12-3 or TRBV12-4 combines with J gene TRBJ1-5, with 8 nucleotides matching TRBD1. The trim removed 4 bases at V and 5 bases at J, leaving 10 bases unmatched. This CDR3 is 16 amino acids long. As DNA, the CDR3 is TGTGCCAGCAGTTCTTCCCTTGGACAGGGTCATCAGCCCCAGCATTTT. Protein: CASSSSLGQGHQPQHF.

The chain uses TRBV4-1 and TRBJ2-1; weak D call: TRBD1 (6 bases). CDR1 and CDR2 (germline): MGHRA, YSYEKL. The CDR3 length is 15 residues. Trimming cost V 4 bases and J 4 bases, with 14 bases left between them. CDR3 sequence reads: CASSPAGTGYNEQFF. CDR3 nucleotide sequence: TGCGCCAGCAGCCCGGCCGGAACAGGGTACAATGAGCAGTTCTTC.

This clonotype has at least ten counts. This sequence joins TRBV5-1 and TRBJ2-1, with TRBD2 matching over 9 bases. From germline, CDR1 is SGHRS and CDR2 YFSETQ. The CDR3 loop spans 20 amino acids. V shed 4 bases, J shed 0 bases, and the junction held 17 bases outside the gene matches. CDR3 DNA: TGCGCCAGCAGCCCCCTGGATGGGGGACTAGCACAAAGCTCCTACAATGAGCAGTTCTTC. It encodes CASSPLDGGLAQSSYNEQFF.

The table lists this clonotype with a few counts. The CDR3 nucleotides read TGCGCCAGCAGCCCTAGGACTAGCGGTAACTACGAGCAGTACTTC. Protein sequence: CASSPRTSGNYEQYF. This chain connects TRBV4-1 to TRBJ2-7; 10 bases line up with TRBD2. CDR3 length equals 15 residues. V was clipped by 4 bases and J by 3 bases; unmatched bases: 6. The germline V gene has CDR1 MGHRA and CDR2 YSYEKL.

This clonotype has a count of ten or more. The J gene is TRBJ1-1, the V gene TRBV7-9, with D possibly matching TRBD1 (5 bases). This CDR3 has 12 amino acids. Trimming removed 2 bases from V and 6 bases from J, with 7 bases in between. Germline loops: CDR1 SEHNR, CDR2 FQNEAQ (reference sequence). The CDR3 DNA follows: TGTGCCAGCAGCTTAAGGGGTCCTGAAGCTTTCTTT. Protein sequence: CASSLRGPEAFF.

The chain uses TRBV7-2 and TRBJ1-5; 11 bases map to TRBD1. CDR3 length: 17 amino acids. Trimming took 5 bases from V and 1 from J; bases not matched to a gene: 7. Germline loops: CDR1 SGHTA, CDR2 FQGNSA. CDR3 coding DNA: TGTGCCAGCAGCCAAGATAGGACAGGGGGCAGCAATCAGCCCCAGCATTTT. Its translation is CASSQDRTGGSNQPQHF.

The sample holds many counts of this clonotype. The V gene is TRBV13, the J gene TRBJ2-1; 10 bases map to TRBD2. The germline V gene encodes CDR1 PRHDT and CDR2 FYEKMQ (reference sequence). V trimming: 4 bases; J trimming: 5 bases; junction bases outside the gene matches: 8. The CDR3 is made up of 16 amino acids. The CDR3 sequence is CASSSPTSGIHNEQFF. In nucleotides, the CDR3 is TGTGCCAGCAGCTCCCCTACTAGCGGGATCCACAATGAGCAGTTCTTC.

This clonotype was seen at least ten times. This chain uses TRBV5-1 with TRBJ1-1; tentatively, D is TRBD1 (5 bases). The germline V gene encodes CDR1 SGHRS and CDR2 YFSETQ. This CDR3 is 13 amino acids long. V gave up 4 bases and J gave up 6 bases, with 13 bases separating them. DNA of the CDR3: TGCGCCAGCAGCCGGCTCGACAGCGCTGAAGCTTTCTTT. Residues: CASSRLDSAEAFF.

The genes are TRBV12-3 or TRBV12-4 and TRBJ1-3; tentatively, D is TRBD1 (6 bases). This CDR3 comprises 13 residues. Trimming cost V 8 bases and J 11 bases, with 19 bases left between them. The CDR3 loop reads CASGPSQGTAIYF. For the CDR3, the DNA is TGTGCCAGCGGTCCTTCACAGGGCACGGCCATATATTTT.

CDR3 in DNA: TGTGCCAGCAGGCTTAGTGTGAACACTGAAGCTTTCTTT. This encodes CASRLSVNTEAFF. This chain joins TRBV11-3 and TRBJ1-1, with D uncertain. This CDR3 region has 13 residues. Between the trimmed V and J ends, which lost 6 bases and 0 bases, there was a span of 8 bases. Germline V gene data show CDR1 as SGHNT and CDR2 as YENEEA.

The table lists this clonotype with a few counts. The chain carries TRBV19 and TRBJ1-5; no firm D call. The CDR3 contains 15 residues. V lost 4 bases to trimming and J lost 0 bases, with 10 bases between them. The germline gives CDR1 LNHDA, CDR2 SQIVND (reference sequence). CDR3 in DNA: TGTGCCAGTAGTACCGGGGTGTATAGCAATCAGCCCCAGCATTTT. It specifies CASSTGVYSNQPQHF.

This clonotype has ten or more counts. This chain uses TRBV11-1 with TRBJ2-3; D remains unclear. Trimming took off 3 bases at V and 2 bases at J, with 6 bases between the two ends. Germline CDR1 is SGHAT and CDR2 is FQDESV (reference sequence). The CDR3 spans 13 residues. The CDR3 coding sequence is TGTGCCAGCAGCTTCGAGAACACAGATACGCAGTATTTT. Its protein is CASSFENTDTQYF.

This clonotype occurred many times. This chain joins TRBV2 and TRBJ1-5; D is undetermined. V gave up 0 bases and J gave up 4 bases, with 4 bases separating them. Germline CDR1 is SNHLY and CDR2 is FYNNEI. CDR3 length: 13 residues. CDR3 in DNA: TGTGCCAGCAGTGAAGCGGGGAATCAGCCCCAGCATTTT. Translating it yields CASSEAGNQPQHF.

V and J are TRBV27 and TRBJ2-1, with TRBD2 matching 9 bases. Losses at the gene ends were 3 bases for V and 8 bases for J; bases not matched to a gene: 8. The CDR3 consists of 15 residues. Per germline, CDR1 MNHEY and CDR2 SMNVEV (reference sequence). DNA of the CDR3: TGTGCCAGCAGTTTTGGAGCGGGGGGTGGGGATGAGCAGTTCTTC. Encoded protein: CASSFGAGGGDEQFF.

Comments on this clonotype: A much more abundant neighbour one base away suggests this may be a read error. CDR3 nucleotide sequence: TGTGCCATCAGTGAGTTGTGGGGGGGGCAGTTCTTC. This translates into CAISELWGGQFF. This rearrangement joins TRBV10-3 to TRBJ2-4; TRBD2 aligns across 7 bases. The J call may be incorrect, as the DNA end agrees better with TRBJ2-1. The CDR3 is 12 residues long. Germline-derived CDR1 and CDR2 are ENHRY and SYGVKD.

This sequence joins TRBV3-2 and TRBJ2-7. TRBV3-2 is flagged as a pseudogene. The CDR3 length is 14 residues. DNA of the CDR3: TGTGCCAGCAGCCAAGATCATATTTTTCGCGAGCAGTACTTC. The encoded protein is CASSQDHIFREQYF.

This clonotype has just a few counts. The junction shows a germline mismatch at one end, possibly a read error. The chain uses TRBV9 and TRBJ2-1; D uncertain. There are 12 residues in the CDR3. Per germline, CDR1 SGDLS and CDR2 YYNGEE. Here the CDR3 DNA reads TGTGCCAGCGCCTTGCGGATTAATGAGCGGTTCTTC. It specifies CASALRINERFF.